This T cell receptor beta chain was obtained from a study of CD8 T cell repertoires and HIV-1 epitope variants. Study background: T cells were stimulated with Twenty-five Gag and Nef peptides separately. An uncultured baseline aliquot held 1M T cells. Findings of the study overall: Of roughly nine antigen-specific beta clonotypes, about six appeared to cross-react with escape variants.

About this clone: Its antigen is still unknown.

Libraries were prepared by immunoSEQ multiplex PCR; TCRdb keeps only in-frame clonotypes and omits some of them. In the table there are roughly 4,000 clones, around three fifths of which are singletons. V lost 1 base to trimming and J lost 2 bases, with 6 bases between them. The germline CDR1 and CDR2 sequences are SGHTA and FQGNSA. There are 13 residues in the CDR3. Specimen: cultured CD8+ T cells derived from PBMCs. The receptor was derived from a male donor with HIV. V and J are TRBV7-2 and TRBJ2-7; D ambiguous. The CDR3 here is CASSLDWAYEQYF. The CDR3 DNA reads TGTGCCAGCAGCTTAGACTGGGCCTACGAGCAGTACTTC.